These 24 T cell receptor beta chains came from one sample sequenced in a study of shared clonotypes between healthy human individuals. The protocol was immunoSEQ multiplex PCR, while the TCRdb copy is restricted to in-frame clones and leaves out a portion. The data contain millions of clones, approximately 95% of them seen just once; the ten biggest clones take up 0.39%. Sequenced sample: naive CD4+ T cells from PBMCs. As for subset: CD45RA+ positively selected. The receptors originated from a man younger than 35 in good health. Some clones in this sample may be carry-over from other donors' samples.

V gene TRBV4-1 combines with J gene TRBJ1-4; the match to TRBD1 covers 7 bases. Germline trimming cut 7 bases from V and 0 bases from J; bases unmatched to any gene: 5. Germline V gene data show CDR1 as MGHRA and CDR2 as YSYEKL. The CDR3 extends over 15 amino acids. The CDR3 DNA follows: TGCGCCAGCACGGACAGGTTTGCAACTAATGAAAAACTGTTTTTT. This translates into CASTDRFATNEKLFF.

The rearrangement joins TRBV7-9 to TRBJ2-7; a weak D match, TRBD1 (6 bases). The germline CDR1 and CDR2 sequences are SEHNR and FQNEAQ (reference sequence). The length of the CDR3 is 13 residues. Trimming removed 3 bases from V and 6 bases from J, with 12 bases in between. As DNA, the CDR3 is TGTGCCAGCAGCTTCTACAGGGCCTCCGAGCAGTACTTC. Amino acid sequence: CASSFYRASEQYF.

The J gene is TRBJ2-7, the V gene TRBV28; D not resolved. Trimming removed 4 bases from V and 4 bases from J, with 11 bases in between. The CDR3 covers 13 residues. The germline V gene has CDR1 MDHEN and CDR2 SYDVKM. In DNA form, the CDR3 reads TGTGCCAGCAGTTCCCCCACTTGGTACGAGCAGTACTTC. Its translation is CASSSPTWYEQYF.

This rearrangement joins TRBV2 to TRBJ2-1; the D call may be TRBD1 or TRBD2 (5 bases each). Looked up from germline, CDR1 is SNHLY and CDR2 is FYNNEI. The CDR3 is 16 amino acids. V lost 0 bases and J lost 9, with 18 bases in between. The CDR3 spells CASSEAMAGTWVEQFF. The CDR3 nucleotides are TGTGCCAGCAGTGAAGCTATGGCAGGGACCTGGGTTGAGCAGTTCTTC. Together with reference TRBV2 and TRBJ2-1, the CDR3 gives the full variable domain: EPEVTQTPSHQVTQMGQEVILRCVPISNHLYFYWYRQILGQKVEFLVSFYNNEISEKSEIFDDQFSVERPDGSNFTLKIRSTKLEDSAMYFCASSEAMAGTWVEQFFGPGTRLTVL.

The rearrangement joins TRBV19 to TRBJ2-7; 8 nucleotides line up with TRBD1. The germline V gene encodes CDR1 LNHDA and CDR2 SQIVND (reference sequence). The trim removed 3 bases at V and 3 bases at J, leaving 10 bases unmatched. CDR3 size: 16 residues. CDR3 loop: CASSMVGQENFYEQYF. CDR3 nucleotide sequence: TGTGCCAGTAGTATGGTGGGACAGGAAAACTTCTACGAGCAGTACTTC.

This chain connects TRBV7-3 to TRBJ2-1, with 8 nucleotides matching TRBD2. Germline CDR1 and CDR2: SGHTA and FQGTGA. This CDR3 has 16 residues. The V segment lost 5 bases and the J segment 9 bases; nucleotides outside the gene matches: 15. CDR3 protein: CASSPSMGLGLGEQFF. In DNA form, the CDR3 reads TGTGCCAGCAGCCCCTCGATGGGACTAGGTCTCGGTGAGCAGTTCTTC. The full variable domain, completed using reference TRBV7-3 and TRBJ2-1, is GAGVSQTPSNKVTEKGKYVELRCDPISGHTALYWYRQSLGQGPEFLIYFQGTGAADDSGLPNDRFFAVRPEGSVSTLKIQRTERGDSAVYLCASSPSMGLGLGEQFFGPGTRLTVL.

This rearrangement joins TRBV6-1 to TRBJ2-7; D perhaps matches TRBD1 (6 bases). V lost 7 bases to trimming and J lost 3 bases, with 19 bases between them. Per the germline V gene, CDR1 is MNHNS and CDR2 is SASEGT. This CDR3 has 15 residues. For the CDR3, the DNA is TGTGCCAGCACTCTCCTCGGACAGCCTTACTACGAGCAGTACTTC. Translation: CASTLLGQPYYEQYF.

The chain uses TRBV18 and TRBJ2-6; 8 bases are shared with TRBD1. J gave up 0 bases and V 2 bases, and 6 bases lay outside the gene matches. The germline V gene has CDR1 KGHSH and CDR2 LQKENI. The length of the CDR3 is 18 residues. CDR3 DNA: TGTGCCAGCTCACCAGGGGACAGGTCCTTCTCTGGGGCCAACGTCCTGACTTTC. This encodes CASSPGDRSFSGANVLTF.

In the case of this clone: The sample holds other DNA sequences that translate to the same CDR3. The rearrangement links TRBV11-3 to TRBJ2-2; no clear D. V dropped 3 bases and J dropped 8 bases, with 4 bases sitting between them. Germline V gene sequence: CDR1 SGHNT, CDR2 YENEEA. This CDR3 is built from 11 residues. The CDR3 nucleotides are TGTGCCAGCAGCTTTGGGGGGGAGCTGTTTTTT. Protein sequence: CASSFGGELFF. The whole variable domain, remainder taken from reference TRBV11-3 and TRBJ2-2, is EAGVVQSPRYKIIEKKQPVAFWCNPISGHNTLYWYLQNLGQGPELLIRYENEEAVDDSQLPKDRFSAERLKGVDSTLKIQPAELGDSAVYLCASSFGGELFFGEGSRLTVL.

This clone was detected once. V is TRBV9 and J is TRBJ2-1; the D is unclear. V gave up 0 bases and J gave up 13 bases, with 20 bases separating them. The V gene's germline CDR1 is SGDLS and CDR2 YYNGEE. CDR3 length: 15 residues. DNA of the CDR3: TGTGCCAGCAGCGTAGCTGGAGAGTACAATGAGAGCCAGTTCTTC. It translates to CASSVAGEYNESQFF.

The chain combines TRBV29-1 with TRBJ2-3; tentatively, D is TRBD2 (5 bases). With 2 bases removed from V and 4 bases from J, the gap between germline ends came to 10 bases. From germline, CDR1 is SQVTM and CDR2 ANQGSEA. This CDR3 region has 13 residues. The CDR3 spells CSVELRRADTQYF. CDR3 nucleotide sequence: TGCAGCGTTGAACTGCGGCGGGCAGATACGCAGTATTTT.

The chain uses TRBV28 and TRBJ2-1; 8 bases agree with TRBD1. There are 17 residues in the CDR3. In germline, CDR1 is MDHEN, CDR2 SYDVKM. V dropped 2 bases and J dropped 0; count of bases not matched to a gene: 6. In DNA form, the CDR3 reads TGTGCCAGCAGTTTACTCCAGGGGGCGAGCTCCTACAATGAGCAGTTCTTC. Protein sequence: CASSLLQGASSYNEQFF.

This chain connects TRBV6-5 to TRBJ2-1; D gene uncertain. The CDR3 is made up of 15 amino acids. The V gene lost 1 base and the J gene lost 6 bases, with 13 bases spanning the gap. Germline V gene lookup returns CDR1 MNHEY and CDR2 SVGAGI. DNA for the CDR3: TGTGCCAGCAGTTACTGGTTTGGGCTACCCAATGAGCAGTTCTTC. As protein: CASSYWFGLPNEQFF.

The chain links TRBV28 to TRBJ2-3; 10 positions agree with TRBD2. The ends lost 7 bases at V and 0 bases at J; junction bases unmatched: 13. Germline V gives CDR1 MDHEN, CDR2 SYDVKM. The CDR3 is 18 amino acids. The CDR3 here is CASKVPGLAHTSTDTQYF. The CDR3 DNA reads TGTGCCAGCAAGGTACCGGGACTAGCGCACACTAGCACAGATACGCAGTATTTT.

The chain combines TRBV11-2 with TRBJ2-7; weak D call: TRBD1 (5 bases). Trimming removed 1 base at V and 3 bases at J, with 10 bases between. Germline values: CDR1 SGHAT, CDR2 FQNNGV. This CDR3 comprises 14 residues. This CDR3 reads CASSLGGSLYEQYF. CDR3 nucleotide sequence: TGTGCCAGCAGCTTAGGGGGCAGTCTCTACGAGCAGTACTTC.

The chain employs TRBV12-5 and TRBJ1-1; TRBD1 is a possible D gene (6 bases). V lost 1 base to trimming and J lost 0 bases, with 15 bases between them. CDR3 length: 17 residues. The germline CDR1 and CDR2 sequences are LGHNT and FRNRAP. The CDR3 DNA reads as TGTGCTAGTGGTTTGGCCCGAGGGGGGGGCCTGAACACTGAAGCTTTCTTT. Translated, it gives CASGLARGGGLNTEAFF.

This chain links TRBV27 with TRBJ2-2; 7 nucleotides align to TRBD2. CDR3 length equals 17 residues. Germline CDR1 MNHEY, CDR2 SMNVEV (reference sequence). Germline trimming cut 7 bases from V and 5 bases from J; bases unmatched to any gene: 16. CDR3 in amino acids: CASKIRGGGSGTGELFF. For the CDR3, the DNA is TGTGCCAGCAAGATACGCGGTGGAGGTAGCGGGACCGGGGAGCTGTTTTTT.

This clone has more than one count but fewer than ten. The genes are TRBV4-1 and TRBJ1-1, with D maybe TRBD1 (6 bases). Looked up from germline, CDR1 is MGHRA and CDR2 is YSYEKL. This CDR3 is 15 amino acids long. V was pared by 0 bases and J by 3 bases, with 11 bases between. The CDR3 region is CASSQDSRGHTEAFF. CDR3 bases: TGCGCCAGCAGCCAAGATAGCAGGGGACACACTGAAGCTTTCTTT.

The chain joins TRBV18 to TRBJ2-2, with TRBD2 matching over 9 bases. CDR1 is KGHSH and CDR2 is LQKENI in the germline V gene. This CDR3 has 17 residues. V was clipped by 0 bases and J by 4 bases; unmatched bases: 6. The CDR3 reads CASSPPSGRPSTGELFF. The DNA of the CDR3 is TGTGCCAGCTCACCACCTAGCGGGAGACCCAGCACCGGGGAGCTGTTTTTT.

The chain carries TRBV28 and TRBJ2-3; D gene uncertain. V dropped 6 bases and J dropped 5 bases, with 9 bases sitting between them. Germline V gene sequence: CDR1 MDHEN, CDR2 SYDVKM. There are 12 residues in the CDR3. As DNA, the CDR3 is TGTGCCAGCAGCCCTGACCGAGATACGCAGTATTTT. Translation: CASSPDRDTQYF.

This clone was picked up one time. The rearrangement joins TRBV29-1 to TRBJ2-3; 8 bases map to TRBD1. CDR1 is SQVTM, CDR2 ANQGSEA, per germline. V shed 6 bases, J shed 3 bases, and the junction held 11 bases outside the gene matches. CDR3 length: 15 amino acids. For the CDR3, the DNA is TGCAGCGTGGCGGCTGGACAGGGATCGACAGATACGCAGTATTTT. Its protein product is CSVAAGQGSTDTQYF.

CDR3 nucleotides: TGTGCCAGCATTCATCGCCAGGGGAACACTGAAGCTTTCTTT. Its protein product is CASIHRQGNTEAFF. V gene TRBV27 combines with J gene TRBJ1-1; TRBD1 might be the D (5 bases). The CDR3 contains 14 residues. V dropped 7 bases and J dropped 1 base, with 13 bases sitting between them. From germline, CDR1 is MNHEY and CDR2 SMNVEV (reference sequence).

This sequence joins TRBV20-1 and TRBJ2-5, with D hard to call. CDR1 is DFQATT, CDR2 SNEGSKA, per germline (reference sequence). This CDR3 has 10 amino acids. V was trimmed by 6 bases and J by 5 bases, leaving 7 bases between them. The CDR3 DNA is TGCAGTGCGGTGGCGGAGACCCAGTACTTC. Residues: CSAVAETQYF.

The chain uses TRBV19 and TRBJ1-1; TRBD1 aligns across 10 bases. The germline gives CDR1 LNHDA, CDR2 SQIVND (reference sequence). The CDR3 has 16 amino acids. The J segment lost 4 bases and the V segment lost 5 bases, leaving 10 bases of the junction unmatched. The CDR3 DNA sequence: TGTGCCAGTAGTGTCCGGGACAGGGGTTACGCCACTGAAGCTTTCTTT. Its protein is CASSVRDRGYATEAFF.